Presented here are 27 T cell receptor beta chains from one specimen sequenced in a study of OX40 agonist ivuxolimab in advanced cancers. The method was immunoSEQ multiplex PCR; TCRdb's version includes in-frame clones alone and lacks a portion of them. The sample lists tens of thousands of clones; roughly nine tenths were seen once. The material sequenced was CD4+ or CD8+ T cells sorted from blood, taken in a trial of the OX40 agonist ivuxolimab. These receptors came from an adult with an advanced solid tumor such as melanoma, head and neck, liver or kidney cancer.

The chain links TRBV6-6 to TRBJ2-4; D gene unclear. Germline CDR1 is MNHNY and CDR2 is SVGAGI (reference sequence). V was clipped by 4 bases and J by 3 bases, with 10 bases between them. This CDR3 has 14 amino acids. The CDR3 spells CASSSAGFKNIQYF. DNA of the CDR3: TGTGCCAGCAGTTCAGCAGGATTCAAAAACATTCAGTACTTC.

The chain combines TRBV10-2 with TRBJ2-6; 7 bases agree with TRBD1. Germline CDR1 WSHSY, CDR2 SAAADI. The CDR3 totals 16 residues. The V gene end was trimmed by 6 bases and the J gene end by 2 bases; junction bases not matched to a gene: 7. The CDR3 nucleotides are TGCGCCAGCAGGGTCAGGGGGATGGCTGGGGCCAACGTCCTGACTTTC. Its protein is CASRVRGMAGANVLTF.

The J gene is TRBJ2-1, the V gene TRBV11-3; 8 positions agree with TRBD2. J gave up 4 bases and V 5 bases, and 7 bases lay outside the gene matches. Germline lookup yields CDR1 SGHNT and CDR2 YENEEA. This CDR3 region has 15 residues. CDR3 coding DNA: TGTGCCAGCAGCCCCGGTATAGCGGGGTACAATGAGCAGTTCTTC. It yields the protein CASSPGIAGYNEQFF.

This clone was seen once. The genes are TRBV27 and TRBJ2-1; TRBD1 might be the D (6 bases). Germline V gene sequence: CDR1 MNHEY, CDR2 SMNVEV (reference sequence). The CDR3 spans 13 residues. V shed 4 bases and J shed 9 bases, with 13 bases lying between them. For the CDR3, the DNA is TGTGCCAGCAGTTACCCAGGGGTCGGTGAGCAGTTCTTC. Translation: CASSYPGVGEQFF.

The sample holds a few counts of this clone. The chain combines TRBV6-1 with TRBJ2-1; the D gene could be TRBD1 or TRBD2 (5 bases each). Germline V gene sequence: CDR1 MNHNS, CDR2 SASEGT. V was pared by 3 bases and J by 0 bases, with 12 bases between. The CDR3 sequence is 16 residues long. CDR3 bases: TGTGCCAGCAGTGATTGGGGGTGGAGCTCCTACAATGAGCAGTTCTTC. Its protein product is CASSDWGWSSYNEQFF.

The chain employs TRBV4-2 and TRBJ2-5; 9 bases agree with TRBD1. The trim removed 3 bases at V and 5 bases at J, leaving 10 bases unmatched. Germline lookup yields CDR1 LGHNA and CDR2 YNFKEQ. The CDR3 runs to 16 residues. The CDR3 loop reads CASSHSNRGQGETQYF. CDR3 bases: TGTGCCAGCAGCCATTCAAACAGGGGGCAGGGGGAGACCCAGTACTTC.

This rearrangement joins TRBV28 to TRBJ2-1; tentatively, D is TRBD2 (5 bases). The V end was cut by 7 bases, the J end by 0 bases, with 13 bases between. Germline V gene sequence: CDR1 MDHEN, CDR2 SYDVKM. The CDR3 loop spans 15 amino acids. Here the CDR3 DNA reads TGTGCCAGCACCCTAGACTACCTCTCCTACAATGAGCAGTTCTTC. Amino acid sequence: CASTLDYLSYNEQFF.

The chain has TRBV28 and TRBJ2-3; 7 bases agree with TRBD1. This CDR3 has 15 residues. The V gene end was trimmed by 2 bases and the J gene end by 0 bases; junction bases not matched to a gene: 2. CDR1 MDHEN and CDR2 SYDVKM come from the germline V gene. The CDR3 here is CASSLRGLSTDTQYF. The CDR3 region has the DNA TGTGCCAGCAGTTTAAGGGGGCTGAGCACAGATACGCAGTATTTT.

The V call is TRBV20-1, the J call TRBJ1-2; TRBD1 matches 8 bases. The CDR3 covers 11 residues. Germline V gene lookup returns CDR1 DFQATT and CDR2 SNEGSKA (reference sequence). After removal of 6 bases from V and 7 bases from J, the junction contained 4 bases not matched to a gene. CDR3: CSAWTGSGYTF. The CDR3 nucleotides read TGCAGTGCATGGACAGGGTCTGGCTACACCTTC.

This clone was found once. This chain joins TRBV5-1 and TRBJ1-3; D might be TRBD1 (5 bases). The CDR3 is 16 residues long. Between the trimmed V and J ends, which lost 2 bases and 0 bases, there was a span of 12 bases. Germline CDR1 reads SGHRS; CDR2 reads YFSETQ. The CDR3 protein is CASSFTGISSGNTIYF. The CDR3 DNA reads TGCGCCAGCAGCTTTACAGGTATATCCTCTGGAAACACCATATATTTT.

The chain uses TRBV19 and TRBJ1-2; D possibly corresponds to TRBD1 (6 bases). Germline CDR1 is LNHDA and CDR2 is SQIVND (reference sequence). The CDR3 is 14 amino acids. Trimming left V 1 base short and J 4 bases short, with 10 bases between. The CDR3 coding sequence is TGTGCCAGTAGTATAGGGCCAGGGGCCTATGGCTACACCTTC. This codes for CASSIGPGAYGYTF.

This chain joins TRBV11-2 and TRBJ2-1, with D perhaps matching TRBD2 (5 bases). Trimming removed 6 bases at V and 0 bases at J, with 12 bases between. Germline V gene data show CDR1 as SGHAT and CDR2 as FQNNGV. The CDR3 is 15 residues long. This CDR3 reads CASSRTLDSYNEQFF. In DNA form, the CDR3 reads TGTGCCAGCAGTCGAACACTAGACTCCTACAATGAGCAGTTCTTC.

In its sample, this clone was seen a few times. The DNA of the CDR3 is TGTGCCAGCAGCCCACGTAGGGACAGTCTGAGTTTTTATGGCTACACCTTC. Translation: CASSPRRDSLSFYGYTF. J is TRBJ1-2 and V is TRBV21-1; the table calls TRBD1, which could not be checked here. TRBV21-1 constitutes a pseudogene. The CDR3 has 17 amino acids.

The chain has TRBV11-2 and TRBJ2-1; D gene uncertain. V lost 1 base, J lost 5 bases, and 18 bases lay in between. Looked up from germline, CDR1 is SGHAT and CDR2 is FQNNGV. This CDR3 spans 17 amino acids. This chain's CDR3 is CASSLGQGQIRNNEQFF. Written as DNA, the CDR3 is TGTGCCAGCAGCTTAGGCCAAGGGCAGATTAGAAACAATGAGCAGTTCTTC.

The chain uses TRBV6-1 and TRBJ1-4; D unresolved. The CDR3 sequence is 16 residues long. The V gene lost 2 bases and the J gene lost 6 bases, with 16 bases spanning the gap. Germline CDR1 is MNHNS and CDR2 is SASEGT. The CDR3 DNA sequence: TGTGCCAGCAGTGAAACCGACCCGTTCTGGGATGAAAAACTGTTTTTT. Translated, it gives CASSETDPFWDEKLFF.

With respect to this clone: A junction end diverges from the germline sequence, so it may reflect a read error. At the DNA level, this CDR3 is encoded by other sequences in the same sample as well. The chain is built from TRBV7-2 and TRBJ1-1; TRBD1 is a possible D gene (5 bases). CDR1 is SGHTA, CDR2 FQGNSA, per germline. The CDR3 consists of 15 residues. The CDR3: CASSLEAGRDTEAFF. The CDR3 nucleotides are TGCGCCAGCAGCTTAGAGGCAGGGAGGGACACTGAAGCTTTCTTT.

The chain has TRBV4-2 and TRBJ2-1; 7 bases align to TRBD2. V dropped 4 bases and J dropped 5; count of bases not matched to a gene: 14. CDR1 and CDR2 from the germline V gene are LGHNA and YNFKEQ. The CDR3 totals 17 residues. The CDR3 nucleotides are TGTGCCAGCAGCCCCCCTTTGCGGGAGAGCATAGACAATGAGCAGTTCTTC. Amino acid sequence: CASSPPLRESIDNEQFF.

The chain joins TRBV5-4 to TRBJ2-7, with no clear D. The length of the CDR3 is 13 residues. V lost 0 bases and J 5 bases, leaving 9 bases between the germline ends. Germline loops: CDR1 SGHNT, CDR2 YYREEE (reference sequence). The CDR3 region has the DNA TGTGCCAGCAGCTTGGACGGTGCAAACGAGCAGTACTTC. Translated: CASSLDGANEQYF.

The chain uses TRBV21-1 and TRBJ2-3; TRBD2, the table's D call, was not compared with the DNA. TRBV21-1 is noted as a pseudogene. The CDR3 consists of 13 residues. The CDR3 here is CASSKGAVDTQYF. As DNA, the CDR3 is TGTGCCAGCAGCAAAGGTGCGGTAGATACGCAGTATTTT.

The chain has TRBV2 and TRBJ2-3, with D hard to call. The CDR3 runs to 15 residues. Germline V lookup: CDR1 SNHLY, CDR2 FYNNEI. Trimming cost V 4 bases and J 2 bases, with 13 bases left between them. This chain's CDR3 is CASSVGSPSTDTQYF. As DNA, the CDR3 is TGTGCCAGCAGTGTGGGTAGCCCCTCCACAGATACGCAGTATTTT.

V is TRBV10-3 and J is TRBJ1-5; D not resolved. In germline, CDR1 is ENHRY, CDR2 SYGVKD. The CDR3 sequence is 16 residues long. With 1 base removed from V and 1 base from J, the gap between germline ends came to 11 bases. CDR3 DNA: TGTGCCATCAGTGAGTTCGGACCGTTAAGCAATCAGCCCCAGCATTTT. Translating it yields CAISEFGPLSNQPQHF.

The DNA of the CDR3 is TGCGCCAGCAGCGGGTTGGAGCGGGAGGAGGCAGATACGCAGTATTTT. It encodes CASSGLEREEADTQYF. The chain joins TRBV5-1 to TRBJ2-3; 9 bases agree with TRBD2. Germline CDR1 reads SGHRS; CDR2 reads YFSETQ. J gave up 4 bases and V 4 bases, and 10 bases lay outside the gene matches. The CDR3 extends over 16 amino acids.

The V and J genes are TRBV5-1 and TRBJ1-2; tentatively, D is TRBD1 (6 bases). Germline V gene sequence: CDR1 SGHRS, CDR2 YFSETQ. There are 14 residues in the CDR3. V lost 7 bases, J lost 2 bases, and 15 bases lay in between. CDR3 region: CASRPPTGNYGYTF. Written as DNA, the CDR3 is TGCGCCAGCCGACCCCCTACAGGGAACTATGGCTACACCTTC.

The chain is built from TRBV25-1 and TRBJ2-1; 8 nucleotides align to TRBD1. The germline CDR1 and CDR2 sequences are MGHDK and SYGVNS. CDR3 length: 15 amino acids. V was clipped by 2 bases and J by 4 bases; unmatched bases: 4. The CDR3 DNA reads TGTGCCAGCAGTGAACAGGGGGCGCATTACAATGAGCAGTTCTTC. It encodes CASSEQGAHYNEQFF.

This chain joins TRBV5-1 and TRBJ2-7; D not certain. Per the germline V gene, CDR1 is SGHRS and CDR2 is YFSETQ. The CDR3 covers 15 residues. V lost 4 bases and J lost 2, with 16 bases in between. The CDR3 protein is CASSATPQVAYEQYF. The CDR3 DNA sequence: TGCGCCAGCAGCGCCACCCCCCAGGTAGCCTACGAGCAGTACTTC.

This clone turned up a few times. This rearrangement joins TRBV19 to TRBJ2-7, with D unresolved. The length of the CDR3 is 15 residues. Per the germline V gene, CDR1 is LNHDA and CDR2 is SQIVND (reference sequence). Between the trimmed V and J ends, which lost 1 base and 2 bases, there was a span of 12 bases. The DNA for the CDR3 is TGTGCCAGTAGTATAGCTCGAGGTTCCGCCTACGAGCAGTACTTC. Translating it yields CASSIARGSAYEQYF.

The chain recombines TRBV5-5 with TRBJ1-2; weak D call: TRBD1 (6 bases). The CDR3 runs to 13 residues. Germline V CDR1 and CDR2: SGHKS, YYEKEE (reference sequence). Trimming pared 2 bases from V and 6 bases from J, leaving 11 bases between. The CDR3 nucleotides are TGTGCCAGCAGCTTACAGGGATACGATGGCTACACCTTC. Protein product: CASSLQGYDGYTF.